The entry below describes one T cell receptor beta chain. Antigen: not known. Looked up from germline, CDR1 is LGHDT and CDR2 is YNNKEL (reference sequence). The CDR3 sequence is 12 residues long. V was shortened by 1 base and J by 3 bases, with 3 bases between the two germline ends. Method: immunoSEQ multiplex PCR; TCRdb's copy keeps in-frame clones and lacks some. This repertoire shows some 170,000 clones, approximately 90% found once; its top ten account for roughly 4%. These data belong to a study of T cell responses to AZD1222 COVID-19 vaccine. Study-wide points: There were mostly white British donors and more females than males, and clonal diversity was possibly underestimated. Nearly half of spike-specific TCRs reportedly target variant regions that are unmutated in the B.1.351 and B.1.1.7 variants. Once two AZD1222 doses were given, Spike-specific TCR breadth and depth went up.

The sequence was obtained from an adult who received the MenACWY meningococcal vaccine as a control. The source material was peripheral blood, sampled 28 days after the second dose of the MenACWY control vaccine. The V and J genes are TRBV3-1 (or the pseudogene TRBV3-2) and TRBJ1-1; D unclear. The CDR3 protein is CASSQGHTEAFF. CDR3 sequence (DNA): TGTGCCAGCAGCCAAGGTCACACTGAAGCTTTCTTT.